This T cell receptor beta chain originates from a study of blood T cell repertoires in COVID-19. Using immunoSEQ multiplex PCR, the repertoire was profiled, and TCRdb retains in-frame clones only, with some absent. The sample comprises 150,000 to 190,000 clones, more than 75% of which are singletons, and 8.3% rests with the top ten. The CDR3 runs to 13 residues. CDR1 and CDR2 (germline): LGHDT, YNNKEL (reference sequence). Trimming took off 4 bases at V and 4 bases at J, with 10 bases between the two ends. The receptor was isolated from a woman in her sixties with COVID-19, enrolled during active disease. This sequence joins TRBV3-1 (or the pseudogene TRBV3-2) and TRBJ1-1; D is ambiguous. The sequenced sample consisted of peripheral blood. The CDR3, as DNA: TGTGCCAGCAGCCGCAAGATGAGCACTGAAGCTTTCTTT. Residues: CASSRKMSTEAFF.